This paragraph covers one TCR beta chain sequence. The antigen remains undetermined. This specimen belongs to a study of cytomegalovirus exposure and HLA in healthy donors. Study-wide points: CMV serostatus alone was available as immune exposure information. In all likelihood, a cluster of highly shared sequence variants was a sequencing artifact.

At sampling all donors were nominally healthy, likely with unrecorded immune exposures. After removal of 3 bases from V and 2 bases from J, the junction contained 5 bases not matched to a gene. CDR1 and CDR2 from the germline V gene are SGHNT and YYREEE (reference sequence). This CDR3 comprises 15 residues. Vbeta (60) and Jbeta (13) primers were used in the PCR. Repertoires were generated with immunoSEQ multiplex PCR, while TCRdb's copy carries only in-frame clones and drops some. The repertoire includes approximately 190,000 clones, 82% of them detected once, and around 6.3% sits in the top ten. This TCR was sampled from a woman in her fifties or sixties in good health and CMV-seropositive. This chain links TRBV5-4 with TRBJ2-7, with TRBD2 matching over 10 bases. The source material was PBMCs. The CDR3 loop reads CASSSGLADTYEQYF. For the CDR3, the DNA is TGTGCCAGCAGCTCCGGACTAGCGGACACCTACGAGCAGTACTTC. The whole variable domain, filled in from reference TRBV5-4 and TRBJ2-7, reads ETGVTQSPTHLIKTRGQQVTLRCSSQSGHNTVSWYQQALGQGPQFIFQYYREEENGRGNFPPRFSGLQFPNYSSELNVNALELDDSALYLCASSSGLADTYEQYFGPGTRLTVT.